This T cell receptor (beta chain) was captured by sequencing in a study of cytomegalovirus exposure and HLA in healthy donors (dated by TCRdb to about 2017). Regarding the research as a whole: According to an earlier analysis of a few hundred of the donors, 150 million to 200 million T cells yielded 117 million unique TCR beta sequences and 276 Gb of sequence data. An early release covering around 630 HLA-typed donors comprised around 300 gigabases of sequencing data and around 86 million unique TCR sequences. Of the roughly 420 genotyped donors, approximately 81% were placed in the genetic ancestry cluster associated with self-reported Caucasian donors. The study was designed to test whether signatures of past pathogen exposure could be identified by cataloging public T cell receptors. Using immunosequencing, the study profiled T cell repertoires from approximately 700 subjects and related those repertoires to cytomegalovirus serostatus. Along with the approximately 650-subject first cohort, a separate validation cohort of around 120 different subjects was used. To predict cytomegalovirus infection status, the study combined high-throughput TCR immunosequencing, statistical association of individual TCRs with disease status, and machine learning. In a later analysis, previously published TCR beta repertoires from more than 500 donors were re-analyzed and high-resolution HLA genotyping was added so that TCR occurrence patterns could be studied. The later analysis used no new phenotypic data to find candidate immune exposures, relying instead on TCR beta sequences and their occurrence across donors. An earlier analysis of several hundred of the donors applied high-throughput TCR beta sequencing to assess whether each TCR beta V gene segment acted as functional or pseudogenic. Donor age, sex, ethnicity and CMV serostatus were compiled alongside the repertoire data. A later genetic analysis took genome-wide SNP genotypes for about 65% of the roughly 670 donors and used that subset as a discovery cohort. Every discovery cohort repertoire had been produced on one sequencing platform. HLA typing included class I and class II loci at four-digit resolution. Typing coverage varied by locus: roughly 620-640 donors for A, B, C, DRB1 and DQB1; more than 500 for DQA1; about 600 for DPA1; some 470 for DPB1. Four or five DR-DQ haplotypes were treated as single units for association and clustering because of strong linkage in the cohort. Across about 370 genotyped donors of the cohort, an average of about 240,000 unique TCR beta nucleotide sequences per donor were sequenced, and around 20% of those sequences were non-productive. What the research found in general, with its limitations: A few of the identified cytomegalovirus-associated TCR beta chains were confirmed in vitro to be specific for cytomegalovirus antigens. Linkage disequilibrium might explain the correlated functional status among segregating V segments, but an unknown experimental factor could not be excluded. According to a later analysis, parvovirus B19, influenza, CMV and Epstein-Barr virus appeared linked to several top co-occurrence clusters. An earlier analysis of around 600 of the donors showed that most TCR beta V segments appeared in productive rearrangements either about 90% or about 30% of the time, which broadly matched IMGT annotations. Strong co-occurrence of HLA alleles, especially DR and DQ, made assigning TCR associations to individual alleles difficult. The study listed around 160 TCR beta chains as associated with cytomegalovirus. A further reported finding was that TCR beta sequences accurately predicted the HLA-A and HLA-B alleles for most subjects in the first cohort. A cluster of highly shared sequence variants was judged likely to represent a technical artifact of the sequencing pipeline. Across donors, most TCR sequences were observed very rarely, whereas some public TCRs were present in many individuals. A later analysis found that TCR association rates varied across HLA loci, with DRB1 alleles showing the most associated TCRs and HLA-C alleles the fewest. Because counts were too low, approximately 18 rarely observed V segments, including chromosome 9 orphons, were excluded from the earlier analysis of fewer than 650 of the donors. In a later genetic analysis, fewer N-insertions in productive TCRs were reported among donors in an Asian-associated ancestry cluster than the roughly 700-donor mean. In a later genetic analysis, a missense DCLRE1C variant was associated with V-gene and J-gene trimming of TCR beta chains, and the association was replicated in an independent cohort. A later analysis associated about 17,000 TCR beta sequences with specific HLA alleles at a false discovery rate of 0.05. According to a later analysis, most CMV-associated TCR beta chains appeared to be HLA-restricted, and the HLA associations seemed to be driven largely by CMV exposure. CMV serostatus was the only immune exposure information available for the cohort. The 87-base-pair reads could not distinguish some IMGT-functional V segments, including TRBV6-2 and TRBV6-3, so those segments were excluded. Compared with equally common non-associated chains, HLA-associated TCR beta chains in a later analysis were more clonally expanded and had lower generation probabilities. The classifier was reported to diagnose cytomegalovirus status with high specificity and sensitivity in both the original cohort and the validation cohort. Only TCR beta chains were sequenced in this cohort, and the absence of alpha or paired-chain data limited detectable features. HLA typing was unavailable for some donors at each locus, so association tests used only the typed subset. The presence/absence analyses assumed that sequencing depth was roughly uniform across donors, and that assumption may not be true. It was suggested by the authors that the approach could potentially be generalized to other disease states and immunological phenotypes.

Receptor amplification or capture employed the immunoSEQ multiplex PCR assay. For the multiplex PCR, a mixture combining 60 forward primers for TCR Vbeta segments and 13 reverse primers for TCR Jbeta segments was used. Amplification of the CDR3 region of rearranged TCR beta genes was performed with a multiplex PCR assay on genomic DNA. On the Illumina HiSeq System, the amplified TCR beta libraries were sequenced as 87-base-pair reads. Per the original workflow: Across the 500 to 750 repertoires, a later analysis counted roughly 77 million unique TCR beta chains, 9.5 million to 13 million of which were shared by at least two donors. Raw reads were error-corrected and collapsed into unique sequences by a nearest-neighbor algorithm in which closely related sequences were merged to remove PCR and sequencing errors. CDR3 sequences were aligned to IMGT reference sequences to assign V, D and J gene segments. For a sequence to be retained, a match of at least six nucleotides was required to both a V gene segment and a J gene segment. A rearrangement was called productive if the CDR3 had no stop codons and remained in frame with V and J, and every other rearrangement was called non-productive. CDR3 was defined according to IMGT convention as the region running from the second conserved V-encoded cysteine to the conserved J-encoded phenylalanine. In an earlier analysis of around 540 of the donors, sequences lacking an unambiguous match to a single V gene segment were excluded. In an earlier analysis of approximately 590 of the donors, V segments were called functional above 56.7% productive rearrangements and were called segregating when the between-donor standard deviation exceeded 5%. To diagnose cytomegalovirus status from the catalog of TCR beta chain sequences, a statistical classification framework was built. V and J gene assignment, in a later analysis, came from comparing TCR nucleotide sequences with IMGT/GENE-DB human TR gene sequences. A later analysis assigned CDR3 sequences and most-parsimonious VDJ recombination scenarios with the TCRdist pipeline. A later analysis defined each TCR beta chain by its CDR3 amino acid sequence plus V-gene family, and excluded reads lacking a unique V-gene family. To address suspected cross-contamination and a sequencing artifact, a later analysis removed a few hundred highly shared, low-generation-probability nucleotide sequences. In a later analysis, a clonal expansion index was calculated for each public chain from normalized within-repertoire ranks of inferred template counts. A later analysis computed generation probabilities with a VDJ recombination model fitted to out-of-frame rearrangements, and checked the results against IGoR. In a later analysis, hypergeometric tests were used to score TCR-TCR, TCR-HLA and TCR-CMV co-occurrence, with a repertoire-size bias correction applied to TCR pairs. False discovery rates were estimated in a later analysis by permuting HLA or CMV assignments 20 times. In a later analysis, co-occurring TCRs were grouped using DBSCAN, with TCRdist sequence similarity added in when clustering inside HLA-allele-positive subsets. Repertoires with fewer than 30,000 or more than 120,000 public chains were left out of co-occurrence clustering, as were five repertoires with anomalous nucleotide sharing. This is the immuneACCESS table as TCRdb keeps it, with only in-frame sequences that have V and J called. A part of the clones is gone; compared with another copy, unresolved V genes explain less than half, and the rest is unexplained. For V, J and clone size, that table is used; D and trimming come from the DNA. The sample records 170,000 or so clones, around 80% of which are singletons. The ten largest clones represent around 7.2% of the sample.

The cohort was made up of approximately 670 healthy bone marrow donors. All cohort members were sampled while nominally healthy, although unrecorded immune exposures were likely present. The donor was CMV seropositive and belonged to the group of over 250 seropositive cohort members. A peripheral blood sample was provided by each donor, and peripheral blood mononuclear cells were used for TCR beta sequencing. The Qiagen DNeasy Blood Extraction Kit was used to extract genomic DNA from the blood cell samples. Looking up the germline V gene (reference sequence) yields CDR1 SGHNT and CDR2 YYREEE. The CDR3, cysteine through phenylalanine, is 16 amino acids long. Only CDR3 DNA is held: 48 bases, read in frame from base 1. Clipping removes 1 base from V and 2 bases from J, with 5 as the unmatched junction base count. A word on this clone: Its antigen is unknown. No base quality values were provided; no much bigger clone lies one nucleotide off.

The V gene is TRBV5-4 and the J gene is TRBJ2-1, and TRBD2 matches 8 of the central bases. The clonotype was recovered from a man aged 25-40 years in good health and CMV-seropositive. Source material: PBMCs. The bases read TGTGCCAGCAGCTTGAGGGCGGGAGGTGCCTACAATGAGCAGTTCTTC. Translated, this is CASSLRAGGAYNEQFF.